The 23 T cell receptor beta chains presented below share a single source sample, sequenced in a study of blood T cell repertoires in COVID-19. The data were produced by immunoSEQ multiplex PCR, yet TCRdb's version contains in-frame clones alone and is incomplete. The table lists 350,000 to 550,000 clones, about 89% of them singletons, with 4.3% in the top ten. Material for sequencing was peripheral blood. These receptors were obtained from a woman in her twenties or thirties with acute or convalescent COVID-19.

J is TRBJ2-1 and V is TRBV9, with 9 bases lining up with TRBD2. Germline values: CDR1 SGDLS, CDR2 YYNGEE. V was clipped by 3 bases and J by 5 bases; unmatched bases: 6. The CDR3 runs 15 residues. Here the CDR3 reads CASSDLAGRNNEQFF. CDR3 sequence (DNA): TGTGCCAGCAGCGATCTAGCGGGGAGGAACAATGAGCAGTTCTTC.

This chain joins TRBV5-1 and TRBJ2-1; 8 bases align to TRBD1. V was pared by 1 base and J by 2 bases, with 2 bases of the junction left unmatched. Germline values: CDR1 SGHRS, CDR2 YFSETQ. CDR3 size: 15 residues. In nucleotides, the CDR3 is TGCGCCAGCAGCTTGCAGGACAGGGCCTACAATGAGCAGTTCTTC. It yields the protein CASSLQDRAYNEQFF.

The V and J genes are TRBV6-5 and TRBJ2-7; 10 nucleotides line up with TRBD1. The CDR3 runs 14 residues. J gave up 3 bases and V 2 bases, and 1 base lay outside the gene matches. Germline V CDR1 and CDR2: MNHEY, SVGAGI. In DNA, the CDR3 is TGTGCCAGCAGTTACCGGGACAGGGGCTACGAGCAGTACTTC. Translating it yields CASSYRDRGYEQYF.

The chain has TRBV4-1 and TRBJ2-5; D might be TRBD2 (5 bases). Trimming took 0 bases from V and 5 from J, leaving 13 bases between them. The CDR3 spans 15 residues. Germline-derived CDR1 and CDR2 are MGHRA and YSYEKL. The CDR3 bases are TGCGCCAGCAGCCAAGAAGGAGGTCGCGACGAGACCCAGTACTTC. Protein product: CASSQEGGRDETQYF.

The chain joins TRBV2 to TRBJ2-2; D perhaps matches TRBD1 (5 bases). Germline CDR1 reads SNHLY; CDR2 reads FYNNEI. Trimming removed 4 bases at V and 1 base at J, with 10 bases between. This CDR3 contains 15 residues. The CDR3 DNA reads as TGTGCCAGCAGTGTTGGGGCGAAGAACACCGGGGAGCTGTTTTTT. Amino acids: CASSVGAKNTGELFF.

The V and J genes are TRBV4-2 and TRBJ2-1; D gene ambiguous. The CDR3 loop spans 16 amino acids. CDR1 is LGHNA, CDR2 YNFKEQ, per germline. V dropped 0 bases and J dropped 0 bases, with 9 bases sitting between them. CDR3 coding DNA: TGTGCCAGCAGCCAAGAGATTCGCGACTCCTACAATGAGCAGTTCTTC. Translation gives CASSQEIRDSYNEQFF.

The rearrangement uses TRBV11-1 and TRBJ2-5; 7 nucleotides match TRBD1. Germline V gene data show CDR1 as SGHAT and CDR2 as FQDESV (reference sequence). The CDR3 extends over 14 amino acids. V shed 4 bases and J 2 bases; nucleotides not matched to a gene: 4. The DNA of the CDR3 is TGTGCCAGCAGCTATGCGACAGGGCAAGAGACCCAGTACTTC. Protein sequence: CASSYATGQETQYF.

This CDR3 reads CSAIGGPEETQYF. The CDR3 nucleotides read TGCAGCGCGATCGGGGGGCCCGAAGAGACCCAGTACTTC. The rearrangement links TRBV29-1 to TRBJ2-5; D possibly corresponds to TRBD2 (7 bases). The V and J ends lost 7 bases and 3 bases respectively, with 15 bases between them. The CDR3 has 13 amino acids. Germline V gene data show CDR1 as SQVTM and CDR2 as ANQGSEA.

Only one count was recorded for this clone. V gene TRBV5-1 combines with J gene TRBJ2-1; 10 bases are shared with TRBD2. Losses at the gene ends were 6 bases for V and 8 bases for J; bases not matched to a gene: 8. The CDR3 covers 14 residues. Germline V gene lookup returns CDR1 SGHRS and CDR2 YFSETQ. The CDR3 is CASTLAGFSHEQFF. CDR3 sequence (DNA): TGCGCCAGCACACTAGCGGGATTCTCCCATGAGCAGTTCTTC. The whole variable domain, remainder taken from reference TRBV5-1 and TRBJ2-1, is KAGVTQTPRYLIKTRGQQVTLSCSPISGHRSVSWYQQTPGQGLQFLFEYFSETQRNKGNFPGRFSGRQFSNSRSEMNVSTLELGDSALYLCASTLAGFSHEQFFGPGTRLTVL.

This rearrangement joins TRBV6-6 to TRBJ2-4; perhaps TRBD1 as D (5 bases). CDR3 length equals 13 residues. Trimming took off 5 bases at V and 3 bases at J, with 8 bases between the two ends. CDR1 MNHNY and CDR2 SVGAGI come from the germline V gene (reference sequence). The CDR3 here is CASSKGLKNIQYF. The CDR3 bases are TGTGCCAGCAGTAAGGGGCTCAAAAACATTCAGTACTTC.

The gene calls are TRBV11-1 and TRBJ1-1, with D perhaps TRBD1 (6 bases). This CDR3 spans 14 amino acids. The V and J ends lost 4 bases and 1 base respectively, with 10 bases between them. From germline, CDR1 is SGHAT and CDR2 FQDESV (reference sequence). The CDR3 DNA reads TGTGCCAGCAGCTCCGGGACAAAGAACACTGAAGCTTTCTTT. Amino acid sequence: CASSSGTKNTEAFF.

V gene TRBV5-4 combines with J gene TRBJ2-2, with a possible D match to TRBD1 (5 bases). Germline V CDR1 and CDR2: SGHNT, YYREEE (reference sequence). V lost 2 bases to trimming and J lost 6 bases, with 8 bases between them. The CDR3 has 13 residues. The CDR3 nucleotides read TGTGCCAGCAGCTTTCCCAGGGCCGGGGAGCTGTTTTTT. Its protein product is CASSFPRAGELFF.

V gene TRBV24-1 combines with J gene TRBJ2-1; a possible D gene is TRBD1 (6 bases). The V gene's germline CDR1 is KGHDR and CDR2 SFDVKD. The V gene lost 5 bases and the J gene lost 0 bases, with 13 bases spanning the gap. The CDR3 has 16 residues. The CDR3 bases are TGTGCCACCAGTGGCAGACAGGCGAACTCCTACAATGAGCAGTTCTTC. This gives the protein CATSGRQANSYNEQFF.

J is TRBJ1-6 and V is TRBV11-2, with D perhaps TRBD1 (6 bases). V shed 1 base and J shed 7 bases, with 14 bases lying between them. This CDR3 contains 16 residues. CDR1 and CDR2 (germline): SGHAT, FQNNGV. CDR3 residues: CASSLVYGGLNSPLHF. The CDR3 DNA reads TGTGCCAGCAGCTTAGTTTACGGGGGGCTGAATTCACCCCTCCACTTT.

This clone was recorded only once. J is TRBJ2-5 and V is TRBV15, with TRBD2 identical over 7 bases. J was trimmed by 1 base and V by 0 bases; bases with no gene match: 11. Per the germline V gene, CDR1 is LNHNV and CDR2 is YYDKDF (reference sequence). The CDR3 is made up of 18 amino acids. The CDR3 is CATSRDKAGFNLQETQYF. The CDR3, as DNA: TGTGCCACCAGCAGAGATAAAGCGGGATTTAACCTCCAAGAGACCCAGTACTTC.

The J gene is TRBJ1-3, the V gene TRBV3-1 (or the pseudogene TRBV3-2); D gene uncertain. Germline loops: CDR1 LGHDT, CDR2 YNNKEL (reference sequence). V was trimmed by 4 bases and J by 7 bases, leaving 11 bases between them. This CDR3 is built from 13 residues. CDR3: CASSLIGGNTIYF. CDR3 bases: TGTGCCAGCAGCCTTATCGGAGGTAACACCATATATTTT.

The DNA for the CDR3 is TGTGCCAGCAGTGAAAGACAGGGAGCCTACGAGCAGTACTTC. Residues: CASSERQGAYEQYF. This chain uses TRBV2 with TRBJ2-7; the match to TRBD1 covers 7 bases. The V segment lost 2 bases and the J segment 2 bases; nucleotides outside the gene matches: 3. Germline CDR1 SNHLY, CDR2 FYNNEI. The CDR3 has 14 amino acids.

The chain links TRBV5-6 to TRBJ2-1; 9 nucleotides line up with TRBD1. Germline values: CDR1 SGHDT, CDR2 YYEEEE. The CDR3 totals 16 residues. J gave up 5 bases and V 1 base, and 7 bases lay outside the gene matches. The CDR3 coding sequence is TGTGCCAGCAGCTTGCCTGGGACAGGGATCGACAATGAGCAGTTCTTC. As protein: CASSLPGTGIDNEQFF.

The chain is built from TRBV7-6 and TRBJ2-3; D uncertain. Trimming pared 4 bases from V and 6 bases from J, leaving 8 bases between. Germline V lookup: CDR1 SGHVS, CDR2 FNYEAQ. There are 12 residues in the CDR3. For the CDR3, the DNA is TGTGCCAGCAGCTCCCCCCCGGATACGCAGTATTTT. Its translation is CASSSPPDTQYF.

The gene calls are TRBV5-1 and TRBJ2-3, with TRBD2 matching 13 bases. The germline CDR1 and CDR2 sequences are SGHRS and YFSETQ. The ends lost 3 bases at V and 3 bases at J; junction bases unmatched: 1. The length of the CDR3 is 15 residues. As DNA, the CDR3 is TGCGCCAGCAGCTGGACTAGCGGGGGAACAGATACGCAGTATTTT. This codes for CASSWTSGGTDTQYF.

The chain has TRBV6-5 and TRBJ2-7, with 10 bases fitting TRBD1. V shed 6 bases, J shed 3 bases, and the junction held 5 bases outside the gene matches. The germline V gene has CDR1 MNHEY and CDR2 SVGAGI. The CDR3 has 14 amino acids. The CDR3 loop reads CASSGRTGGYEQYF. Here the CDR3 DNA reads TGTGCCAGCAGCGGGAGGACAGGGGGCTACGAGCAGTACTTC.

The chain has TRBV9 and TRBJ2-3; possibly TRBD1 for D (6 bases). Between the trimmed V and J ends, which lost 5 bases and 4 bases, there was a span of 11 bases. The CDR3 runs to 13 residues. Germline assignment: CDR1 SGDLS and CDR2 YYNGEE. The CDR3 coding sequence is TGTGCCAGCAGTCTGGGGGCTTCAGATACGCAGTATTTT. Its translation: CASSLGASDTQYF.

The V and J genes are TRBV4-1 and TRBJ2-2; D unresolved. The CDR3 covers 21 residues. Germline CDR1 is MGHRA and CDR2 is YSYEKL. V was shortened by 0 bases and J by 7 bases, with 30 bases between the two germline ends. CDR3 in DNA: TGCGCCAGCAGCCAAGATCTGGTTTTGGCGGATCTTTGGGTTCACAACGGGGAGCTGTTTTTT. Translating gives CASSQDLVLADLWVHNGELFF.